The subject of this entry is one TCR beta chain. Other DNA sequences from this sample encode an identical CDR3 as well. The data are from a study of shared clonotypes between healthy human individuals. Germline loops: CDR1 SGHRS, CDR2 YFSETQ. This CDR3 region has 12 residues. Between the trimmed V and J ends, which lost 4 bases and 3 bases, there was a span of 4 bases. TCRdb's copy holds only in-frame clones and misses some; the assay was immunoSEQ multiplex PCR. This sample has about 2.4 million clones; approximately 93% occur once, and the top ten carry about 0.38%. The V and J genes are TRBV5-1 and TRBJ2-2; D is ambiguous. Source material: naive CD4+ T cells from PBMCs. Stated subset: CD45RA+ positively selected. The clonotype comes from a man younger than 30 in good health. Some clones in this sample may be carry-over from other donors' samples. CDR3: CASSRDTGELFF. The CDR3 nucleotides read TGCGCCAGCAGCCGGGACACCGGGGAGCTGTTTTTT.